The T cell receptor beta chain described here comes from a study of OX40 agonist ivuxolimab in advanced cancers. Study-level background: Among those enrolled, mean age was around 55 years (range about 23 to 90) and about 82% were male. Study-level points and caveats: At 0.1 to 3.0 mg/kg, clonal expansion of CD4+ and CD8+ blood T cells had occurred by week 6.

This CDR3 spans 15 amino acids. CDR1 is MNHNS, CDR2 SASEGT, per germline. Trimming left V 7 bases short and J 0 bases short, with 12 bases between. Sequencing was performed with immunoSEQ multiplex PCR; in TCRdb, only in-frame clones are kept and a portion is missing. The table includes some 69,000 clones, 88% detected once. This clone was counted between two and nine times. Its target is not known. V is TRBV6-1 and J is TRBJ2-2; a possible D gene is TRBD1 (5 bases). The sequence was obtained from an adult with an advanced solid tumor such as melanoma, head and neck, liver or kidney cancer. Sequencing used CD4+ or CD8+ T cells sorted from blood, obtained in a trial of the OX40 agonist ivuxolimab. CDR3 DNA: TGTGCCAGCACTATGGAGACAGCGAACACCGGGGAGCTGTTTTTT. Encoded protein: CASTMETANTGELFF.